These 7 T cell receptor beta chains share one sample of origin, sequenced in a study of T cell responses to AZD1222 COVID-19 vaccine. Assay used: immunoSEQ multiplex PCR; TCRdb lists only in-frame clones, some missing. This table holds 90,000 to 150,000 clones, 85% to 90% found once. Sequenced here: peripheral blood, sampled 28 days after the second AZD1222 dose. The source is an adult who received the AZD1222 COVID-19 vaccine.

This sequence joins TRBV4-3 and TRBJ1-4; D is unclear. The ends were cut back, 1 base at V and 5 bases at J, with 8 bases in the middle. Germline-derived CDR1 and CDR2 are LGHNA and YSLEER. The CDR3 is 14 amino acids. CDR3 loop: CASSQGSGNEKLFF. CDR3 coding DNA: TGCGCCAGCAGCCAAGGCAGTGGGAATGAAAAACTGTTTTTT.

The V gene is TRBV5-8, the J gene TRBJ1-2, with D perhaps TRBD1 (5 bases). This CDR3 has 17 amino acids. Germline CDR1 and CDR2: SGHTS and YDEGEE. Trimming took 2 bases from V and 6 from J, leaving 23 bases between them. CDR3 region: CASSFLVWGRLRDGYTF. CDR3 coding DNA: TGTGCCAGCAGCTTTTTAGTTTGGGGACGCTTAAGGGATGGCTACACCTTC.

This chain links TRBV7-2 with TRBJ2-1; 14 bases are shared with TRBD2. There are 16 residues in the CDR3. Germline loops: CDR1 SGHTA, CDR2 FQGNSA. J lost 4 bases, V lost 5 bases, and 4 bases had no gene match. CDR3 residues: CASSARLAGGYNEQFF. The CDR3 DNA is TGTGCCAGCAGCGCACGACTAGCGGGGGGGTACAATGAGCAGTTCTTC.

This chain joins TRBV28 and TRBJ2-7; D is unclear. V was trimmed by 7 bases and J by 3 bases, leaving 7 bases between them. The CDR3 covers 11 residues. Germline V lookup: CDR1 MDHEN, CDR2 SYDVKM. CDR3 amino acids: CASIGSYEQYF. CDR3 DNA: TGTGCCAGCATTGGCAGCTACGAGCAGTACTTC. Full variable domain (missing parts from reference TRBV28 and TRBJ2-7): DVKVTQSSRYLVKRTGEKVFLECVQDMDHENMFWYRQDPGLGLRLIYFSYDVKMKEKGDIPEGYSVSREKKERFSLILESASTNQTSMYLCASIGSYEQYFGPGTRLTVT.

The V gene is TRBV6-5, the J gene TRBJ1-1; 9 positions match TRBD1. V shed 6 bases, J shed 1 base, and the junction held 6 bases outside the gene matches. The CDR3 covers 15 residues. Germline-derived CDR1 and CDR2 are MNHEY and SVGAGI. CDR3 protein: CASSPQGAGNTEAFF. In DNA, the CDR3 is TGTGCCAGCAGCCCACAGGGGGCAGGGAACACTGAAGCTTTCTTT.

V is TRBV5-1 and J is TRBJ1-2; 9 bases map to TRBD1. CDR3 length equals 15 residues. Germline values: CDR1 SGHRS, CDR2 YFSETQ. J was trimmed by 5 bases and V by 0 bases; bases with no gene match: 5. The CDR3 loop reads CASSLGQGDRYGYTF. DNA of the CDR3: TGCGCCAGCAGCTTGGGACAGGGGGATCGTTATGGCTACACCTTC.

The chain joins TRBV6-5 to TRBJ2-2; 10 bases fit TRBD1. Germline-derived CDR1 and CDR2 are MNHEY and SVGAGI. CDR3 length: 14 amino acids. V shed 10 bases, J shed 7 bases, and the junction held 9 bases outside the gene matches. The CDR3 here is CATARQGAIGELFF. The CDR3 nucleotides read TGTGCCACAGCTCGACAGGGGGCAATCGGGGAGCTGTTTTTT.